This TCR beta chain is from a study of T cell repertoires in cytomegalovirus infection. Study results and limitations: Dominating the ex vivo response were HLA-C-restricted CMV-specific TCR beta clonotypes.

TCRdb used MiXCR to reprocess the reads, holding one entry per CDR3 protein. This repertoire shows 230,000 or so distinct CDR3 sequences, approximately 38% found once; its top ten account for 59%. The length of the CDR3 is 17 residues. J was trimmed by 8 bases and V by 5 bases; bases with no gene match: 14. CDR1 and CDR2 from the germline V gene are MNHNY and SVGAGI (reference sequence). A note on this clonotype: Its specificity is unknown.

This receptor was identified in a human donor in good health (CMV status not recorded). Some clones in this sample may be carry-over from other donors' samples. This rearrangement joins TRBV6-6 to TRBJ1-6; 8 nucleotides align to TRBD1. The sequencing used CD8+ T cells from cultured PBMCs, collected from culture after CMV antigen stimulation. This chain's CDR3 is CASSNTLDQGADSPLHF. CDR3 nucleotides: TGTGCCAGCAGTAATACCCTAGACCAGGGGGCGGATTCACCCCTCCACTTT.